The 2 T cell receptor beta chains reported below all come from one sample, sequenced in a study of naive and memory T cell subsets. Adult healthy volunteers gave 2.5 ml peripheral blood for whole-blood RNA. Alpha and beta constant region primers primed reverse transcription for blood and skin samples. TCRdb re-called the 5' RACE reads through MiXCR, storing one row per CDR3 protein. The data show tens of thousands of distinct CDR3 sequences, 4.2% seen once. The receptors were sampled from a male donor in good health.

Within the sample, this clonotype is medium-sized. The chain is built from TRBV6-4 and TRBJ2-5, with D uncertain. With 5 bases removed from V and 5 bases from J, the gap between germline ends came to 12 bases. The CDR3 extends over 13 amino acids. Per germline, CDR1 MRHNA and CDR2 SNTAGT. Written as DNA, the CDR3 is TGTGCCAGCAGTCTTAGTGAAGAGGAGACCCAGTACTTC. Translating it yields CASSLSEEETQYF.

This clonotype was counted ten times or more. V usage is TRBV29-1 and J usage is TRBJ2-6; D perhaps matches TRBD2 (5 bases). Looked up from germline, CDR1 is SQVTM and CDR2 is ANQGSEA. Between the trimmed V and J ends, which lost 1 base and 2 bases, there was a span of 9 bases. This CDR3 comprises 15 residues. In nucleotides, the CDR3 is TGCAGCGTTGAAGTCGGGGTAGCTGGGGCCAACGTCCTGACTTTC. This sequence encodes CSVEVGVAGANVLTF.